This T cell receptor (beta chain) was identified in a study of technical replicates of blood from a few donors (dated by TCRdb to about 2017). As to this clone: Its recognized antigen is unknown. The input lacks base qualities; no much larger clone sits a single base away.

The library was obtained by the immunoSEQ multiplex PCR assay. The source is immuneACCESS, and TCRdb retained only in-frame sequences with V and J called. Part of the clones is not carried over; for the studies checked, unresolved V genes explain less than half of this, and the remainder is unexplained. Here the sample has about 91,000 clones; about nine tenths occur a single time. The ten largest clones represent around 0.3% of the sample. From the cysteine through the phenylalanine, the CDR3 covers 13 amino acids. The retained sequence is limited to the CDR3, 39 bases, with the frame set at the first base. In the germline V gene, CDR1 corresponds to SGHVS and CDR2 to FQNEAQ. V is shortened by 2 bases, J by 4 bases, and the region joining them spans 9 bases.

Input material: T cells isolated from PBMCs. The sequence links TRBV7-8 to TRBJ2-7; tentative D gene TRBD2, with 5 bases matching. The receptor was derived from a human donor in good health. The CDR3 loop reads CASSLSSWYEQYF. The bases are TGTGCCAGCAGCTTATCTAGCTGGTACGAGCAGTACTTC. Beyond the CDR3, the reference TRBV7-8 and TRBJ2-7 genes provide the residues; the full variable domain reads: GAGVSQSPRYKVAKRGQDVALRCDPISGHVSLFWYQQALGQGPEFLTYFQNEAQLDKSGLPSDRFFAERPEGSVSTLKIQRTQQEDSAVYLCASSLSSWYEQYFGPGTRLTVT.